These 23 T cell receptor beta chains were all obtained from the same sample, sequenced in a study of T cell responses to AZD1222 COVID-19 vaccine. Only in-frame clones appear in the TCRdb table, and some are missing; sequencing was by immunoSEQ multiplex PCR. The sample has 120,000 or so clones, about 85% seen once. Sequencing used peripheral blood, obtained on day 0 of AZD1222 vaccination. Source of these receptors: an adult in good health.

This clone showed up just a few times. The chain uses TRBV7-2 and TRBJ1-2, with D uncertain. The CDR3 has 17 residues. Germline assignment: CDR1 SGHTA and CDR2 FQGNSA. The V end was cut by 3 bases, the J end by 6 bases, with 23 bases between. The CDR3, as DNA: TGTGCCAGCAGCTTTAACTTGCTAGGGCCTGATAGGGATGGCTACACCTTC. It yields the protein CASSFNLLGPDRDGYTF.

The rearrangement links TRBV5-1 to TRBJ2-3; 8 bases line up with TRBD1. CDR3 length equals 17 residues. Germline V CDR1 and CDR2: SGHRS, YFSETQ. V lost 3 bases, J lost 3 bases, and 12 bases stayed unmatched. The CDR3 DNA sequence: TGCGCCAGCAGCTCCCGACAGGGGCTTACAGAAACAGATACGCAGTATTTT. Translated: CASSSRQGLTETDTQYF.

This clone was seen only once. The chain carries TRBV18 and TRBJ1-2; tentative D call: TRBD1 (5 bases). The V end was cut by 2 bases, the J end by 2 bases, with 6 bases between. The CDR3 extends over 13 amino acids. Germline V gene lookup returns CDR1 KGHSH and CDR2 LQKENI. The chain's CDR3 is CASSPGGNYGYTF. For the CDR3, the DNA is TGTGCCAGCTCACCAGGGGGGAACTATGGCTACACCTTC.

This clone turned up a few times. The CDR3 nucleotides are TGTGCCAGCAGTTACTCGACGGAGGGGGTAGAACTGTTTTTT. Its protein product is CASSYSTEGVELFF. V usage is TRBV6-6 and J usage is TRBJ1-4; D perhaps matches TRBD1 (6 bases). The ends were cut back, 0 bases at V and 12 bases at J, with 14 bases in the middle. The CDR3 consists of 14 residues. Germline assignment: CDR1 MNHNY and CDR2 SVGAGI (reference sequence).

This sequence joins TRBV3-1 (or the pseudogene TRBV3-2) and TRBJ1-3; D not certain. Looked up from germline, CDR1 is LGHDT and CDR2 is YNNKEL (reference sequence). The CDR3 is 13 amino acids. Deletions cut 3 bases from V and 0 bases from J, with 3 bases between. CDR3 sequence reads: CASSHHSGNTIYF. DNA of the CDR3: TGTGCCAGCAGCCACCACTCTGGAAACACCATATATTTT.

This chain links TRBV3-1 (or the pseudogene TRBV3-2) with TRBJ2-5; TRBD2 aligns across 9 bases. From germline, CDR1 is LGHDT and CDR2 YNNKEL (reference sequence). CDR3 length: 14 amino acids. Losses at the gene ends were 1 base for V and 5 bases for J; bases not matched to a gene: 2. The CDR3 region is CASSQASGEETQYF. CDR3 DNA: TGTGCCAGCAGCCAAGCTAGCGGGGAGGAGACCCAGTACTTC.

V and J are TRBV5-1 and TRBJ1-2; TRBD1 matches at 7 bases. The V segment lost 5 bases and the J segment 2 bases; nucleotides outside the gene matches: 6. Germline V gives CDR1 SGHRS, CDR2 YFSETQ. This CDR3 region has 14 residues. The CDR3 protein is CASRGNRGNYGYTF. DNA for the CDR3: TGCGCCAGCAGGGGAAACAGGGGAAACTATGGCTACACCTTC.

This clone appeared a few times. The chain recombines TRBV12-3 or TRBV12-4 with TRBJ2-7, with D tentatively TRBD1 (5 bases). This CDR3 region has 13 residues. V shed 6 bases and J shed 1 base, with 10 bases lying between them. The CDR3 DNA reads TGTGCCAGCAGGCAGGGAAGGTCCTACGAGCAGTACTTC. Amino acid sequence: CASRQGRSYEQYF.

The genes are TRBV11-2 and TRBJ2-2; maybe TRBD2 (6 bases). The V end lost 1 base, the J end lost 0 bases, and 9 bases lay between the germline ends. The CDR3 runs 16 residues. Looked up from germline, CDR1 is SGHAT and CDR2 is FQNNGV. The CDR3: CASSLASGANTGELFF. The CDR3 nucleotides read TGTGCCAGCAGCTTAGCGTCGGGGGCGAACACCGGGGAGCTGTTTTTT.

This chain joins TRBV5-1 and TRBJ2-7; D is ambiguous. This CDR3 has 14 residues. V lost 3 bases and J 3 bases, leaving 13 bases between the germline ends. The germline gives CDR1 SGHRS, CDR2 YFSETQ. CDR3 loop: CASSYLTEVYEQYF. The CDR3 DNA reads as TGCGCCAGCAGCTACCTAACGGAAGTCTACGAGCAGTACTTC.

This clone was seen only once. The chain joins TRBV18 to TRBJ2-7, with D maybe TRBD1 (6 bases). CDR3 length equals 15 residues. The V end was cut by 3 bases, the J end by 2 bases, with 14 bases between. CDR1 is KGHSH, CDR2 LQKENI, per germline. This CDR3 reads CASSPVGQGTYEQYF. The CDR3 DNA is TGTGCCAGCTCACCGGTAGGGCAGGGGACCTACGAGCAGTACTTC.

The chain links TRBV18 to TRBJ1-2, with TRBD1 as a possible D gene (6 bases). The CDR3 has 16 residues. CDR1 KGHSH and CDR2 LQKENI come from the germline V gene. V lost 1 base to trimming and J lost 3 bases, with 15 bases between them. CDR3 coding DNA: TGTGCCAGCTCACCACTACCCACAGGGCCTGACTATGGCTACACCTTC. Its protein product is CASSPLPTGPDYGYTF.

The V and J genes are TRBV29-1 and TRBJ1-2, with unresolved D. The germline V and J ends were trimmed by 3 bases and 0 bases, with 20 bases remaining between them. This CDR3 contains 17 residues. Per the germline V gene, CDR1 is SQVTM and CDR2 is ANQGSEA. CDR3 in amino acids: CSVELLQNPYSNYGYTF. The CDR3 region has the DNA TGCAGCGTTGAGTTGTTACAGAACCCATATTCTAACTATGGCTACACCTTC.

V usage is TRBV10-3 and J usage is TRBJ1-1, with a tentative D call TRBD1 (5 bases). V was cut by 6 bases and J by 1 base, with 12 bases left in between. The germline V gene encodes CDR1 ENHRY and CDR2 SYGVKD. There are 14 residues in the CDR3. DNA for the CDR3: TGTGCCATCAGGAATCCGGGGGGGAACACTGAAGCTTTCTTT. Amino acid sequence: CAIRNPGGNTEAFF.

This clone has only a few counts. The J gene is TRBJ1-1, the V gene TRBV10-3, with D unresolved. CDR1 is ENHRY and CDR2 is SYGVKD in the germline V gene. V lost 6 bases and J 0 bases, leaving 11 bases between the germline ends. The CDR3 is 14 amino acids. The CDR3 is CAIRGGAMNTEAFF. CDR3 nucleotides: TGTGCCATCAGAGGAGGAGCTATGAACACTGAAGCTTTCTTT.

This clone was seen a few times. This chain uses TRBV5-4 with TRBJ1-2; 8 bases match TRBD1. Unmatched junction bases numbered 6, after V lost 0 bases and J lost 5 bases. From germline, CDR1 is SGHNT and CDR2 YYREEE (reference sequence). The CDR3 runs 15 residues. The CDR3 region is CASSLEGTGSYGYTF. CDR3 nucleotides: TGTGCCAGCAGCTTGGAAGGGACAGGTTCATATGGCTACACCTTC.

The rearrangement joins TRBV6-2 or TRBV6-3 to TRBJ2-3, with unresolved D. Germline CDR1 reads MNHEY; CDR2 reads SVGEGT. With 0 bases removed from V and 9 bases from J, the gap between germline ends came to 4 bases. The CDR3 has 11 amino acids. CDR3 loop: CASSYSGTQYF. In DNA form, the CDR3 reads TGTGCCAGCAGTTACTCAGGGACGCAGTATTTT.

This chain links TRBV11-3 with TRBJ2-3; D not certain. The CDR3 is 13 residues long. Trimming pared 5 bases from V and 0 bases from J, leaving 6 bases between. Per the germline V gene, CDR1 is SGHNT and CDR2 is YENEEA. The CDR3 DNA is TGTGCCAGCAGCCTGACCAGCACAGATACGCAGTATTTT. Translated: CASSLTSTDTQYF.

V gene TRBV5-1 combines with J gene TRBJ2-7; TRBD1 is a possible D gene (5 bases). CDR1 SGHRS and CDR2 YFSETQ come from the germline V gene. CDR3 length: 14 amino acids. V lost 2 bases and J lost 5, with 14 bases in between. The CDR3 here is CASSLQVLSDEQYF. CDR3 DNA sequence: TGCGCCAGCAGCTTACAGGTTCTCTCTGACGAGCAGTACTTC.

The V and J genes are TRBV19 and TRBJ1-5; D is unclear. CDR3 length equals 15 residues. Per the germline V gene, CDR1 is LNHDA and CDR2 is SQIVND (reference sequence). Trimming took 0 bases from V and 2 from J, leaving 8 bases between them. The CDR3 DNA sequence: TGTGCCAGTAGTATAGACCGGGGTGGCAATCAGCCCCAGCATTTT. Amino acids: CASSIDRGGNQPQHF.

As concerns this clone: Other DNA variants within this sample encode the same CDR3. V is TRBV18 and J is TRBJ2-7; weak D call: TRBD1 (6 bases). CDR1 is KGHSH and CDR2 is LQKENI in the germline V gene. This CDR3 comprises 13 residues. V lost 6 bases and J lost 0, with 9 bases in between. As DNA, the CDR3 is TGTGCCAGCTCCCCGGACAGCTCCTACGAGCAGTACTTC. Amino acid sequence: CASSPDSSYEQYF.

The chain combines TRBV6-5 with TRBJ1-2; D is perhaps TRBD1 (6 bases). CDR3 length: 12 amino acids. V gave up 6 bases and J gave up 3 bases, with 8 bases separating them. Germline lookup yields CDR1 MNHEY and CDR2 SVGAGI. Here the CDR3 DNA reads TGTGCCAGCAGGACAGGAGACTATGGCTACACCTTC. Translation gives CASRTGDYGYTF.

V and J are TRBV3-1 (or the pseudogene TRBV3-2) and TRBJ2-5, with 9 bases fitting TRBD2. The germline V gene encodes CDR1 LGHDT and CDR2 YNNKEL (reference sequence). The length of the CDR3 is 12 residues. CDR3 nucleotide sequence: TGTGCAGCGAGCGGGGGGCGGGAGACCCAGTACTTC. Translating it yields CAASGGRETQYF.